This T cell receptor (beta chain) was obtained from a study of blood T cell repertoires in COVID-19. Method: immunoSEQ multiplex PCR; TCRdb's copy keeps in-frame clones and lacks some. This sample yields 16,000 or so clones, of which 70% to 90% are seen a single time; over 10% belongs to the top ten. Per germline, CDR1 SGHDN and CDR2 FVKESK. The CDR3 contains 13 residues. The V end lost 1 base, the J end lost 2 bases, and 5 bases lay between the germline ends. The source of this sequence is a human donor in a cohort sampled during active COVID-19. The specimen sequenced was peripheral blood. This chain connects TRBV14 to TRBJ1-2; D is uncertain. The CDR3 loop reads CASSQAQNYGYTF. CDR3 sequence (DNA): TGTGCCAGCAGCCAAGCACAGAACTATGGCTACACCTTC. Looking up the rest from reference TRBV14 and TRBJ1-2 gives the full variable domain: EAGVTQFPSHSVIEKGQTVTLRCDPISGHDNLYWYRRVMGKEIKFLLHFVKESKQDESGMPNNRFLAERTGGTYSTLKVQPAELEDSGVYFCASSQAQNYGYTFGSGTRLTVV.